One and the same sample provided the 26 T cell receptor beta chains below, sequenced in a study of cytomegalovirus exposure and HLA in healthy donors. It was with 60 Vbeta and 13 Jbeta primers that the PCR ran. Produced via immunoSEQ multiplex PCR; TCRdb's table is partial and in-frame only. The data hold fewer than 200,000 clones, with 82% observed a single time. The sample consisted of PBMCs. These receptors came from a male donor in good health and CMV-seronegative.

This clone was seen only a few times. This chain connects TRBV7-9 to TRBJ1-1; 7 nucleotides match TRBD1. J lost 0 bases, V lost 3 bases, and 4 bases had no gene match. The germline V gene has CDR1 SEHNR and CDR2 FQNEAQ (reference sequence). The CDR3 has 15 amino acids. The CDR3 sequence: CASSFYGTVNTEAFF. Written as DNA, the CDR3 is TGTGCCAGCAGCTTTTACGGGACAGTGAACACTGAAGCTTTCTTT.

The chain combines TRBV29-1 with TRBJ2-1, with D perhaps TRBD2 (5 bases). The germline V and J ends were trimmed by 4 bases and 1 base, with 11 bases remaining between them. In germline, CDR1 is SQVTM, CDR2 ANQGSEA. The CDR3 extends over 14 amino acids. The CDR3 region is CSVGRAASYNEQFF. Here the CDR3 DNA reads TGCAGCGTTGGGCGGGCTGCATCCTACAATGAGCAGTTCTTC.

This clone showed up just a few times. This chain connects TRBV15 to TRBJ1-3; no clear D gene. This CDR3 has 16 amino acids. Trimming left V 1 base short and J 0 bases short, with 10 bases between. The germline V gene has CDR1 LNHNV and CDR2 YYDKDF (reference sequence). CDR3 residues: CATSRARHASGNTIYF. The CDR3 DNA follows: TGTGCCACCAGCAGAGCCCGACACGCCTCTGGAAACACCATATATTTT.

This chain links TRBV11-2 with TRBJ2-1; 8 nucleotides line up with TRBD2. Germline V gene sequence: CDR1 SGHAT, CDR2 FQNNGV. With V trimmed by 5 bases and J by 7 bases, 10 bases remained unmatched. The CDR3 is 15 residues long. The CDR3 nucleotides read TGTGCCAGCAGCCCCGTGGGACTAGTGACGAATGAGCAGTTCTTC. Translated: CASSPVGLVTNEQFF.

V and J are TRBV5-1 and TRBJ1-1; a possible D gene is TRBD1 (5 bases). The CDR3 runs to 11 residues. In germline, CDR1 is SGHRS, CDR2 YFSETQ. Trimming cost V 4 bases and J 7 bases, with 8 bases left between them. CDR3 coding DNA: TGCGCCAGCAGCCAGGGCCGTGAAGCTTTCTTT. Protein: CASSQGREAFF.

This chain connects TRBV6-6 to TRBJ1-2; 9 bases match TRBD1. The ends lost 6 bases at V and 6 bases at J; junction bases unmatched: 2. Germline CDR1 MNHNY, CDR2 SVGAGI (reference sequence). This CDR3 contains 12 residues. In DNA, the CDR3 is TGTGCCAGCAGAACAGGGGGCGATGGCTACACCTTC. Protein sequence: CASRTGGDGYTF.

In its sample, this clone was seen a few times. The chain links TRBV5-1 to TRBJ2-1, with TRBD1 matching over 7 bases. The V and J ends lost 5 bases and 3 bases, in that order; junction bases with no gene match: 8. Germline values: CDR1 SGHRS, CDR2 YFSETQ. This CDR3 is 15 amino acids long. DNA for the CDR3: TGCGCCAGCAGGATCCCGGGACAGCACTACAATGAGCAGTTCTTC. Translation gives CASRIPGQHYNEQFF.

The V gene is TRBV4-2, the J gene TRBJ1-1; no clear D gene. CDR1 LGHNA and CDR2 YNFKEQ come from the germline V gene. This CDR3 spans 17 amino acids. V gave up 3 bases and J gave up 6 bases, with 23 bases separating them. The CDR3 protein is CASSQGPTRRSVPEAFF. The DNA for the CDR3 is TGTGCCAGCAGCCAGGGCCCGACCCGGAGGTCAGTCCCTGAAGCTTTCTTT.

This chain joins TRBV5-3 and TRBJ2-5; maybe TRBD1 (6 bases). TRBV5-3 is assigned to the ORF class and has an uncertain function. CDR3 length: 16 amino acids. V was shortened by 4 bases and J by 5 bases, with 21 bases between the two germline ends. CDR3 nucleotide sequence: TGTGCCAGAAGCACCGGACAGCCCGACTTCGGGGAGACCCAGTACTTC. It specifies CARSTGQPDFGETQYF.

This rearrangement joins TRBV4-1 to TRBJ2-2; 8 positions agree with TRBD2. This CDR3 region has 15 residues. CDR1 and CDR2 (germline): MGHRA, YSYEKL. V was pared by 5 bases and J by 5 bases, with 7 bases of the junction left unmatched. CDR3 nucleotides: TGCGCCAGCAGCGGTCGCGGGGGGAAAACCGGGGAGCTGTTTTTT. It yields the protein CASSGRGGKTGELFF.

The chain is built from TRBV12-5 and TRBJ1-3; the D gene is possibly TRBD1 (6 bases). The germline CDR1 and CDR2 sequences are LGHNT and FRNRAP. V lost 1 base and J lost 2, with 12 bases in between. The CDR3 extends over 16 amino acids. This CDR3 is CASGLATGSAGNTIYF. The CDR3 nucleotides read TGTGCTAGTGGTTTGGCAACAGGGTCAGCTGGAAACACCATATATTTT.

The CDR3 spells CASSALAGGTGELFF. The CDR3 DNA follows: TGTGCCAGCAGCGCACTAGCGGGGGGCACCGGGGAGCTGTTTTTT. The rearrangement joins TRBV11-2 to TRBJ2-2, with 12 bases matching TRBD2. Germline values: CDR1 SGHAT, CDR2 FQNNGV. The CDR3 runs to 15 residues. J lost 4 bases, V lost 5 bases, and 2 bases had no gene match.

V is TRBV5-1 and J is TRBJ2-7; TRBD1 might be the D (5 bases). Trimming stripped 0 bases from V and 3 bases from J, with 13 bases between. Germline CDR1 reads SGHRS; CDR2 reads YFSETQ. This CDR3 region has 15 residues. The CDR3 loop reads CASSLDPAGYYEQYF. CDR3 DNA sequence: TGCGCCAGCAGCTTGGACCCCGCAGGGTACTACGAGCAGTACTTC. Together with reference TRBV5-1 and TRBJ2-7, the CDR3 gives the full variable domain: KAGVTQTPRYLIKTRGQQVTLSCSPISGHRSVSWYQQTPGQGLQFLFEYFSETQRNKGNFPGRFSGRQFSNSRSEMNVSTLELGDSALYLCASSLDPAGYYEQYFGPGTRLTVT.

This clone was seen once. The chain combines TRBV6-5 with TRBJ2-7, with TRBD2 as a possible D gene (5 bases). The CDR3 loop spans 15 amino acids. The germline gives CDR1 MNHEY, CDR2 SVGAGI. Trimming took off 2 bases at V and 2 bases at J, with 13 bases between the two ends. The CDR3 is CASSYSGTEPYEQYF. CDR3 coding DNA: TGTGCCAGCAGTTACAGCGGAACAGAGCCCTACGAGCAGTACTTC.

This CDR3 reads CASSLVAGGRETQYF. The CDR3 DNA is TGTGCCAGCAGTTTGGTAGCGGGAGGTCGGGAGACCCAGTACTTC. The chain has TRBV28 and TRBJ2-5; 10 bases align to TRBD2. Germline CDR1 MDHEN, CDR2 SYDVKM. V shed 3 bases and J 5 bases; nucleotides not matched to a gene: 6. The CDR3 is 15 amino acids. Looking up the rest from reference TRBV28 and TRBJ2-5 gives the full variable domain: DVKVTQSSRYLVKRTGEKVFLECVQDMDHENMFWYRQDPGLGLRLIYFSYDVKMKEKGDIPEGYSVSREKKERFSLILESASTNQTSMYLCASSLVAGGRETQYFGPGTRLLVL.

The rearrangement joins TRBV19 to TRBJ1-5, with 10 positions matching TRBD1. Germline CDR1 is LNHDA and CDR2 is SQIVND (reference sequence). CDR3 length: 14 amino acids. The ends lost 7 bases at V and 6 bases at J; junction bases unmatched: 6. The CDR3 loop is CASNRQGAGQPQHF. The CDR3 DNA follows: TGTGCCAGTAACCGACAGGGGGCGGGTCAGCCCCAGCATTTT.

The table lists this clone with a few counts. This chain links TRBV28 with TRBJ2-7; the D gene is possibly TRBD2 (6 bases). In germline, CDR1 is MDHEN, CDR2 SYDVKM. This CDR3 is built from 14 residues. V gave up 2 bases and J gave up 2 bases, with 10 bases separating them. CDR3 in amino acids: CASSLGGRTYEQYF. The CDR3 region has the DNA TGTGCCAGCAGTTTAGGGGGGAGAACCTACGAGCAGTACTTC.

This rearrangement joins TRBV5-1 to TRBJ1-2, with a possible D match to TRBD1 (5 bases). V was trimmed by 4 bases and J by 4 bases, leaving 11 bases between them. Germline CDR1 is SGHRS and CDR2 is YFSETQ. The CDR3 contains 13 residues. The CDR3 DNA follows: TGCGCCAGCAGCCCCCAGGGAATCTATGGCTACACCTTC. It translates to CASSPQGIYGYTF.

This clone has more than one count but fewer than ten. The rearrangement uses TRBV9 and TRBJ2-3; 7 nucleotides line up with TRBD1. The trim removed 0 bases at V and 4 bases at J, leaving 8 bases unmatched. The CDR3 is 16 amino acids. CDR1 is SGDLS and CDR2 is YYNGEE in the germline V gene. CDR3 sequence (DNA): TGTGCCAGCAGCGTAGCTGCGGAGCAGGGGGCAGATACGCAGTATTTT. As protein: CASSVAAEQGADTQYF.

This rearrangement joins TRBV11-2 to TRBJ2-2; maybe TRBD2 (7 bases). The germline CDR1 and CDR2 sequences are SGHAT and FQNNGV. V lost 4 bases and J lost 3, with 12 bases in between. The CDR3 length is 15 residues. CDR3 sequence: CASSWGGGYTGELFF. The CDR3 DNA is TGTGCCAGCAGCTGGGGGGGCGGTTACACCGGGGAGCTGTTTTTT.

This clone was recorded once. The rearrangement joins TRBV7-8 to TRBJ2-7; 7 bases align to TRBD2. Germline values: CDR1 SGHVS, CDR2 FQNEAQ. There are 16 residues in the CDR3. V was clipped by 4 bases and J by 5 bases; unmatched bases: 14. The CDR3 sequence is CASSSQMGGSRNEQYF. CDR3 nucleotides: TGTGCCAGCAGCTCTCAAATGGGCGGGAGCAGAAACGAGCAGTACTTC.

V is TRBV27 and J is TRBJ2-4, with 8 bases matching TRBD1. Germline V lookup: CDR1 MNHEY, CDR2 SMNVEV (reference sequence). This CDR3 comprises 19 residues. V shed 4 bases, J shed 2 bases, and the junction held 16 bases outside the gene matches. The CDR3 is CASSYQTGAPLKSKNIQYF. CDR3 DNA sequence: TGTGCCAGCAGTTACCAGACAGGGGCCCCCTTAAAGTCCAAAAACATTCAGTACTTC.

The chain recombines TRBV19 with TRBJ2-5; tentatively, D is TRBD2 (5 bases). The length of the CDR3 is 15 residues. V was cut by 3 bases and J by 0 bases, with 11 bases left in between. Germline V gene sequence: CDR1 LNHDA, CDR2 SQIVND (reference sequence). CDR3 nucleotides: TGTGCCAGTAGTATCTTACGGGGTTACCAAGAGACCCAGTACTTC. Amino acid sequence: CASSILRGYQETQYF.

V and J are TRBV5-1 and TRBJ1-2; possibly TRBD1 for D (6 bases). The V end lost 0 bases, the J end lost 3 bases, and 9 bases lay between the germline ends. CDR1 SGHRS and CDR2 YFSETQ come from the germline V gene. This CDR3 comprises 14 residues. CDR3 in DNA: TGCGCCAGCAGCTTGGCCGCAGGGGACTATGGCTACACCTTC. The encoded protein is CASSLAAGDYGYTF.

This clone was seen only once. V gene TRBV28 combines with J gene TRBJ2-4; D might be TRBD2 (6 bases). V lost 3 bases to trimming and J lost 15 bases, with 15 bases between them. There are 12 residues in the CDR3. Germline-derived CDR1 and CDR2 are MDHEN and SYDVKM. The CDR3 is CASSFRGTGPYF. CDR3 in DNA: TGTGCCAGCAGTTTTCGGGGGACCGGGCCGTACTTC.

CDR3 region: CASSPLREGETQYF. The DNA for the CDR3 is TGTGCCAGCTCACCACTGAGGGAGGGAGAGACCCAGTACTTC. This chain connects TRBV18 to TRBJ2-5; 7 bases map to TRBD2. CDR3 length: 14 residues. Germline lookup yields CDR1 KGHSH and CDR2 LQKENI. Trimming took 1 base from V and 4 from J; bases not matched to a gene: 3.